These 6 T cell receptor beta chains share one sample of origin, sequenced in a study of blood T cell repertoires in COVID-19. TCRdb keeps only in-frame clones here, not all; method: immunoSEQ multiplex PCR. The sample includes some 160,000 clones, around four fifths of them seen just once. Material: peripheral blood. These receptor sequences come from an elderly woman with acute or convalescent COVID-19.

The CDR3: CASSRTDNGYTF. The CDR3 bases are TGTGCCAGCAGTCGGACGGACAATGGCTACACCTTC. The chain combines TRBV12-3 or TRBV12-4 with TRBJ1-2, with D possibly TRBD1 on 5 matching bases. Trimming removed 5 bases at V and 6 bases at J, with 10 bases between. CDR3 length equals 12 residues.

The rearrangement joins TRBV29-1 to TRBJ1-1; D remains ambiguous. Trimming took off 7 bases at V and 3 bases at J, with 6 bases between the two ends. The length of the CDR3 is 10 residues. The V gene's germline CDR1 is SQVTM and CDR2 ANQGSEA. CDR3 in DNA: TGCAGCGCATCAGACACTGAAGCTTTCTTT. Amino acid sequence: CSASDTEAFF.

The table lists this clone with a count of one. This rearrangement joins TRBV6-2 or TRBV6-3 to TRBJ2-7; D call uncertain. Trimming shortened V by 5 bases and J by 3 bases, and 14 bases separated the two germline ends. The CDR3 runs 14 residues. Germline-derived CDR1 and CDR2 are MNHEY and SVGEGT. The CDR3 is CASSPPQSLYEQYF. CDR3 nucleotides: TGTGCCAGCAGTCCCCCCCAAAGCCTCTACGAGCAGTACTTC.

This clone was counted a few times. The J gene is TRBJ2-2, the V gene TRBV5-6, with D unresolved. The CDR3 consists of 12 residues. Looked up from germline, CDR1 is SGHDT and CDR2 is YYEEEE. The ends were cut back, 3 bases at V and 6 bases at J, with 6 bases in the middle. CDR3 in DNA: TGTGCCAGCAGCTGGTCGGCCGGGGAGCTGTTTTTT. The encoded protein is CASSWSAGELFF.

In this sample, this clone turned up a few times. V is TRBV7-9 and J is TRBJ1-3, with D possibly matching TRBD1 (6 bases). The CDR3 runs to 17 residues. V was clipped by 5 bases and J by 3 bases, with 20 bases between them. Germline V lookup: CDR1 SEHNR, CDR2 FQNEAQ (reference sequence). This chain's CDR3 is CASSPSKQGNFGNTIYF. The CDR3 bases are TGTGCCAGCAGCCCGAGTAAGCAGGGGAATTTTGGAAACACCATATATTTT.

The chain employs TRBV11-2 and TRBJ2-2, with D perhaps TRBD2 (5 bases). V lost 5 bases to trimming and J lost 0 bases, with 10 bases between them. The germline V gene has CDR1 SGHAT and CDR2 FQNNGV. The CDR3 runs 15 residues. DNA for the CDR3: TGTGCCAGCAGCCTGGAGCGGACGAACACCGGGGAGCTGTTTTTT. Its translation: CASSLERTNTGELFF. The variable domain in full, completed from reference TRBV11-2 and TRBJ2-2, reads EAGVAQSPRYKIIEKRQSVAFWCNPISGHATLYWYQQILGQGPKLLIQFQNNGVVDDSQLPKDRFSAERLKGVDSTLKIQPAKLEDSAVYLCASSLERTNTGELFFGEGSRLTVL.